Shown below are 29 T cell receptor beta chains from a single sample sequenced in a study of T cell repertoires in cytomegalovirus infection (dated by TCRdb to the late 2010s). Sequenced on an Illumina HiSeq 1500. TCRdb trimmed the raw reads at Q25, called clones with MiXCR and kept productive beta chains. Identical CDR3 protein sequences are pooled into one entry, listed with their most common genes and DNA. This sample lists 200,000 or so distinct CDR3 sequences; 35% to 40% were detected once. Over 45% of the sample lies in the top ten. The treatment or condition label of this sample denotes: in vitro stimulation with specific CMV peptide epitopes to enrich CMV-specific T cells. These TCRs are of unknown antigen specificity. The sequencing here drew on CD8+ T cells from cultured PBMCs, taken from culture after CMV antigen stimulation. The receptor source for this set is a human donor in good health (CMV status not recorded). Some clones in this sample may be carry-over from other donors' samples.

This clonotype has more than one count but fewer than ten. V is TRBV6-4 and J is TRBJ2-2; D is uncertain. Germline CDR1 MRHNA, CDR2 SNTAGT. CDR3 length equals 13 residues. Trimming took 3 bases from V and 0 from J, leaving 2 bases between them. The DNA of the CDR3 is TGTGCCAGCAGTGAGGCGAACACCGGGGAGCTGTTTTTT. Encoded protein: CASSEANTGELFF.

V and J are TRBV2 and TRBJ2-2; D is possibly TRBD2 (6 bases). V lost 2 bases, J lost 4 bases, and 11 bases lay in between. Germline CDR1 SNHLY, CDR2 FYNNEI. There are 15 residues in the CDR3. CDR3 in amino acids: CASSERRGRTGELFF. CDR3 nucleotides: TGTGCCAGCAGTGAAAGGAGGGGTCGCACCGGGGAGCTGTTTTTT.

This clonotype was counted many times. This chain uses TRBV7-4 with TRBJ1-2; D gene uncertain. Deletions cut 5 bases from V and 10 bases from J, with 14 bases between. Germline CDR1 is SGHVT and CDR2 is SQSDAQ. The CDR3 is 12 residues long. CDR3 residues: CASSRERQAYTF. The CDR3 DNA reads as TGTGCCAGCAGCCGCGAGAGGCAGGCCTACACCTTC.

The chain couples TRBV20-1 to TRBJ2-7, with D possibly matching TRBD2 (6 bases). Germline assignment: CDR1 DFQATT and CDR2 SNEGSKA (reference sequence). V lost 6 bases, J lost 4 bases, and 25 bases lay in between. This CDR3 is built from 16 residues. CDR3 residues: CSAYNEIDSGQYEQYF. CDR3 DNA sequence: TGCAGTGCCTATAACGAAATCGACAGCGGGCAGTACGAGCAGTACTTC.

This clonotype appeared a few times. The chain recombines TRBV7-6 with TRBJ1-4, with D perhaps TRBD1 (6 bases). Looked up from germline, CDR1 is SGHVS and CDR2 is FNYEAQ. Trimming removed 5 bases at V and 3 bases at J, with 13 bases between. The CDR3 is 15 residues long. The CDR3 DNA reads TGTGCCAGCAGCCCCACAGGGTCCCCTAATGAAAAACTGTTTTTT. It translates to CASSPTGSPNEKLFF.

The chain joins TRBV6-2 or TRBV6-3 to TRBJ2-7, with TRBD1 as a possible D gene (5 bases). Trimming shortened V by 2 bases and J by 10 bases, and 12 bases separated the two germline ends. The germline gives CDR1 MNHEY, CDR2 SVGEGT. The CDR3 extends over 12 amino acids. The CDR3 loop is CASSYQGYYQYF. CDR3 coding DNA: TGTGCCAGCAGTTACCAGGGCTACTATCAGTACTTC.

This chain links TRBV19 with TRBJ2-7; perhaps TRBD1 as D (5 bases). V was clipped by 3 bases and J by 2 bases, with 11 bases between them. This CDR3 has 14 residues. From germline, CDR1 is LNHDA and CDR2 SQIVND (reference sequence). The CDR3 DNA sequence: TGTGCCAGTAGTATTGCAGGGTTAACCTACGAGCAGTACTTC. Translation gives CASSIAGLTYEQYF.

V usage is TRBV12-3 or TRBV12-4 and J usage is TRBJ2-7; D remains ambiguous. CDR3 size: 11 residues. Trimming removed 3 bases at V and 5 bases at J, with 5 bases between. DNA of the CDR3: TGTGCCAGCAGTTTTTCCCACGAGCAGTACTTC. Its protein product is CASSFSHEQYF.

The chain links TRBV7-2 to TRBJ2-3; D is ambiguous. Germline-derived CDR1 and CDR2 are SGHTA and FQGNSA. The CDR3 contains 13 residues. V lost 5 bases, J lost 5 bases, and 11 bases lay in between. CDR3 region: CASSPQIGDTQYF. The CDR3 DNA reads TGTGCCAGCAGCCCACAAATAGGAGATACGCAGTATTTT.

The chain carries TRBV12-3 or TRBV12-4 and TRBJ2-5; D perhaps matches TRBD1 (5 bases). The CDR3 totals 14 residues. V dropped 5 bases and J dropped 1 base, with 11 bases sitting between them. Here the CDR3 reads CASSPTESQETQYF. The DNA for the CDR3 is TGTGCCAGCAGTCCGACAGAATCCCAAGAGACCCAGTACTTC.

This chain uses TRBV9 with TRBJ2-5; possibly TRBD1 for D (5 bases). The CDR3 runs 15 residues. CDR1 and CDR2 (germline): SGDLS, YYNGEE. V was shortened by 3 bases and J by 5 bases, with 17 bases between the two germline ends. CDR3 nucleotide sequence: TGTGCCAGCAGCGAGCAGGCCGCGAAGGGGGAGACCCAGTACTTC. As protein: CASSEQAAKGETQYF. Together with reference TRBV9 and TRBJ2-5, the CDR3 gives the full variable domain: DSGVTQTPKHLITATGQRVTLRCSPRSGDLSVYWYQQSLDQGLQFLIQYYNGEERAKGNILERFSAQQFPDLHSELNLSSLELGDSALYFCASSEQAAKGETQYFGPGTRLLVL.

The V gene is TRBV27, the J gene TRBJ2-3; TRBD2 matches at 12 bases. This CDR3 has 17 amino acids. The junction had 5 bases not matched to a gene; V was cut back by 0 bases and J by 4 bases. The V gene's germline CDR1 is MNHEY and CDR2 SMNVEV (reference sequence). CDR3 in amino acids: CASSLSTSGSDADTQYF. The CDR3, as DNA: TGTGCCAGCAGTTTATCGACTAGCGGGAGCGACGCAGATACGCAGTATTTT.

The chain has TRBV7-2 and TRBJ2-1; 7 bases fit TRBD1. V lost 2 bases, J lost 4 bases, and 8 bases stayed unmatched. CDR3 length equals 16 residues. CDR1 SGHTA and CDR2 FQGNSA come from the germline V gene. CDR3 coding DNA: TGTGCCAGCAGCTTACGGCCCAGGGGGTTGTACAATGAGCAGTTCTTC. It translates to CASSLRPRGLYNEQFF.

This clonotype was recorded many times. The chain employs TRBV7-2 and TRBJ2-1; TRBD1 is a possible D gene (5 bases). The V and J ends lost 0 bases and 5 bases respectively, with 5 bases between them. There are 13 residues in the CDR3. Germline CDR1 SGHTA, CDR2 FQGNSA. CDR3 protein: CASSLAGHNEQFF. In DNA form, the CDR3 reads TGTGCCAGCAGCTTAGCGGGGCACAATGAGCAGTTCTTC.

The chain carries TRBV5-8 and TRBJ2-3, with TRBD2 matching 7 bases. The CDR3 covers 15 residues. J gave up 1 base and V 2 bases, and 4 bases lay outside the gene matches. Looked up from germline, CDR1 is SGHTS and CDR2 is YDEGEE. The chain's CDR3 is CASSFVREGTDTQYF. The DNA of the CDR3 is TGTGCCAGCAGCTTTGTACGGGAGGGCACAGATACGCAGTATTTT. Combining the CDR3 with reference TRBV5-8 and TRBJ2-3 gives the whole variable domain EAGVTQSPTHLIKTRGQQATLRCSPISGHTSVYWYQQALGLGLQFLLWYDEGEERNRGNFPPRFSGRQFPNYSSELNVNALELEDSALYLCASSFVREGTDTQYFGPGTRLTVL.

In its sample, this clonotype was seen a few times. The CDR3 region is CASSHRSGRAKQETQYF. The CDR3 DNA is TGTGCCAGCAGCCACCGAAGCGGGAGGGCCAAACAAGAGACCCAGTACTTC. V is TRBV7-9 and J is TRBJ2-5, with 10 bases identical to TRBD2. Trimming removed 5 bases from V and 2 bases from J; junction bases left unmatched: 11. The germline CDR1 and CDR2 sequences are SEHNR and FQNEAQ (reference sequence). The CDR3 consists of 17 residues.

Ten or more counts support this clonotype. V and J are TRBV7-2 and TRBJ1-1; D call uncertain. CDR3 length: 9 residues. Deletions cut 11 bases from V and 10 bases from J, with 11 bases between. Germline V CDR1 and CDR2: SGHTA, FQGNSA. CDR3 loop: CAGSSGAFF. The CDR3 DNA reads TGTGCCGGGAGCTCGGGAGCTTTCTTT.

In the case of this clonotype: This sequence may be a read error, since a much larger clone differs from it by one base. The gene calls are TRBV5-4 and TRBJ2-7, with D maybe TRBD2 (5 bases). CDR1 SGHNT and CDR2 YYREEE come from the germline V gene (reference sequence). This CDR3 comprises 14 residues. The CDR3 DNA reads TGTGCCAGCAGCTTGCGGGGTCTTGGTTACGAGCGGTACTTC. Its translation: CASSLRGLGYERYF. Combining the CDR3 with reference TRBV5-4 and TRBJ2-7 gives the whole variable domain ETGVTQSPTHLIKTRGQQVTLRCSSQSGHNTVSWYQQALGQGPQFIFQYYREEENGRGNFPPRFSGLQFPNYSSELNVNALELDDSALYLCASSLRGLGYERYFGPGTRLTVT.

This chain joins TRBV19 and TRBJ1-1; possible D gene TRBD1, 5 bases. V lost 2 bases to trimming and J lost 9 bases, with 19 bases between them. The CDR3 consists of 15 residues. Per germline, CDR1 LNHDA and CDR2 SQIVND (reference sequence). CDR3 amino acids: CASSISEAGRIKAFF. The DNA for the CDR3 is TGTGCCAGTAGTATAAGTGAGGCAGGGAGGATAAAAGCTTTCTTT.

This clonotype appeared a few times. The CDR3 nucleotides read TGTGCCAGCAAGTTGAGTTGGGCTTATACTAGCACAGATACGCAGTATTTT. Translating it yields CASKLSWAYTSTDTQYF. The chain is built from TRBV28 and TRBJ2-3, with D hard to call. V lost 7 bases, J lost 0 bases, and 20 bases lay in between. The CDR3 has 17 residues. Germline V gene data show CDR1 as MDHEN and CDR2 as SYDVKM.

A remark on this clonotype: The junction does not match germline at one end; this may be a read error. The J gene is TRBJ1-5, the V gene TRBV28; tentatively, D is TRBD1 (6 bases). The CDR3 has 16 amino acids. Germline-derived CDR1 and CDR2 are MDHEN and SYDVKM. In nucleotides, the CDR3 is TGTGCCAGCAGATTATCAGGGGAAAATCGGAATCAGCCCCAGCATTTT. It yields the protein CASRLSGENRNQPQHF.

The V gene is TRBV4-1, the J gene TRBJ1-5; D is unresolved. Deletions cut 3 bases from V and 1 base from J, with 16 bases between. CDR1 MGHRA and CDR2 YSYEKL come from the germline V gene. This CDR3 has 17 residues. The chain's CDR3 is CASSHSISGRSNQPQHF. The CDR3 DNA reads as TGCGCCAGCAGCCATTCTATATCTGGCCGGAGCAATCAGCCCCAGCATTTT.

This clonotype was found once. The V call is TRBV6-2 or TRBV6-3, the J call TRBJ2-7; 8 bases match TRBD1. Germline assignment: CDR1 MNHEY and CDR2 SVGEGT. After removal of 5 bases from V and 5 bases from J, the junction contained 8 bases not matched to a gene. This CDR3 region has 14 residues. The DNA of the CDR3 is TGTGCCAGCAGTGCCGGGACAGGCCCCCACGAGCAGTACTTC. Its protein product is CASSAGTGPHEQYF.

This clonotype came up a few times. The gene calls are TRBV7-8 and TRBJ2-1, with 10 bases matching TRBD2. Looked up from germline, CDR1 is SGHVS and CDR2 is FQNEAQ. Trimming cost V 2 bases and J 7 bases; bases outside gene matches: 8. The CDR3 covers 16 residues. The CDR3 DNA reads TGTGCCAGCAGCTTAATAGGGCTAGCGGGGGTAAATGAGCAGTTCTTC. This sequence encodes CASSLIGLAGVNEQFF.

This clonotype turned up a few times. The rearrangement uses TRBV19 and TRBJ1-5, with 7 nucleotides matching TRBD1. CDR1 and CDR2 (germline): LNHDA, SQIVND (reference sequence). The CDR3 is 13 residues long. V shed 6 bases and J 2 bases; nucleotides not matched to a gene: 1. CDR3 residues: CASRTGGNQPQHF. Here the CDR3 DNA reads TGTGCCAGTAGAACAGGGGGCAATCAGCCCCAGCATTTT.

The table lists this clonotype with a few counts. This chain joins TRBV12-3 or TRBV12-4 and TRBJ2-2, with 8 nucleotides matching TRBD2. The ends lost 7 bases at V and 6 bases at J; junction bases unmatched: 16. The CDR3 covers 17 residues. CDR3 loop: CASTPDITAGVSGELFF. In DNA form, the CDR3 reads TGTGCCAGCACACCCGATATAACAGCGGGAGTCTCCGGGGAGCTGTTTTTT.

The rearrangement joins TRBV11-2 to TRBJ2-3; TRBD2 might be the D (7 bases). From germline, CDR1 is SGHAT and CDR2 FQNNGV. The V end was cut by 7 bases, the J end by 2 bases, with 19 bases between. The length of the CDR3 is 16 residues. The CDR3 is CASTTDWGGLTDTQYF. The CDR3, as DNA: TGTGCCAGCACCACAGACTGGGGGGGCCTCACAGATACGCAGTATTTT. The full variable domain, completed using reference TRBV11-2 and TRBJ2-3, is EAGVAQSPRYKIIEKRQSVAFWCNPISGHATLYWYQQILGQGPKLLIQFQNNGVVDDSQLPKDRFSAERLKGVDSTLKIQPAKLEDSAVYLCASTTDWGGLTDTQYFGPGTRLTVL.

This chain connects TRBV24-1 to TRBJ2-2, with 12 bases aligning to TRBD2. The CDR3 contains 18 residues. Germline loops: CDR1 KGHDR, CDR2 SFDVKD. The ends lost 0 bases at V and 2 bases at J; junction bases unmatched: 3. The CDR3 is CATSDLGTSGRNTGELFF. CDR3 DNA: TGTGCCACCAGTGATTTGGGGACTAGCGGGCGTAACACCGGGGAGCTGTTTTTT.

The CDR3 DNA is TGCGCCAGCAGCCCCGGGACTAGCGGGCACAATGAGCAGTTCTTC. Translating gives CASSPGTSGHNEQFF. This chain uses TRBV4-1 with TRBJ2-1; TRBD2 agrees at 12 bases. The CDR3 covers 15 residues. Per the germline V gene, CDR1 is MGHRA and CDR2 is YSYEKL. J was trimmed by 5 bases and V by 4 bases; bases with no gene match: 3.